A single T cell receptor beta chain is shown here with its context. The sample comes from a study of CD8+ T cells in alopecia areata. The wider study: Each day, treated patients took oral tofacitinib twice, at 5 to 10 mg per dose. Scalp area affected, as a percentage, set the severity score of treated patients.

V lost 7 bases, J lost 2 bases, and 5 bases lay in between. The CDR3 sequence is 11 residues long. Germline V gene sequence: CDR1 LNHDA, CDR2 SQIVND (reference sequence). Treatment in this sample: oral pan-JAK inhibitor, 5-10 mg twice daily. Those with alopecia areata gave lesional scalp punch biopsies and peripheral blood. PBMC-derived CD4+ and CD8+ T cells were sorted. Following RNA extraction, reverse transcription yielded cDNA that acted as the sequencing template. TCRdb keeps only in-frame clones here, not all; method: immunoSEQ multiplex PCR. Among approximately 210,000 clones, approximately 72% were seen once, and the ten largest hold roughly 1.2%.

The V gene is TRBV19, the J gene TRBJ1-2; no definite D call. The specimen was CD4+ T cells sorted from blood, collected between weeks 43 and 45, from a patient treated with tofacitinib. The TCR was taken from a human donor with alopecia areata. The CDR3 DNA reads TGTGCCAGTATCGACAACTATGGCTACACCTTC. Amino acid sequence: CASIDNYGYTF.